This T cell receptor beta chain was identified during a study of CD8 T cells in Susac syndrome. Whole-study results and caveats: Individuals included in the TCR sequencing and HLA analysis were acknowledged by the study to be relatively few in number.

This clonotype was seen just once. The antigen is not known. This CDR3 has 16 amino acids. Germline V gene lookup returns CDR1 SEHNR and CDR2 FQNEAQ (reference sequence). V gave up 2 bases and J gave up 2 bases; unmatched junction bases: 8. RNA in amounts of roughly 0.5 to 1 ug was reverse transcribed with random hexamers. The immunoSEQ assay covered 54 Vbeta and 13 Jbeta segments for CDR3. TCRdb re-called the immunoSEQ multiplex PCR reads with MiXCR, one entry per CDR3 protein. The sample includes fewer than 85,000 distinct CDR3 sequences, 85% to 95% seen only once; the top ten take around 0.4%. Sequencing of TCR beta was performed on blood CD8+ T cells and on blood CD4+ T cells. The multiple sclerosis controls comprised treatment-naive patients whose relapsing-remitting disease was stable or active.

The sequence was collected from a human donor with multiple sclerosis. The sample was CD8+ T cells from PBMCs. The chain uses TRBV7-9 and TRBJ2-7; 8 nucleotides match TRBD1. CDR3 residues: CASSLSGQEVTYEQYF. For the CDR3, the DNA is TGTGCCAGCAGCTTATCGGGACAGGAGGTAACCTACGAGCAGTACTTC.